Here is one TCR beta chain with its context. The data were obtained in a study of ipilimumab plus nivolumab after autologous stem cell transplantation. Germline V gives CDR1 LNHDA, CDR2 SQIVND (reference sequence). The CDR3 consists of 14 residues. V lost 4 bases, J lost 5 bases, and 6 bases stayed unmatched. Assay used: immunoSEQ multiplex PCR; TCRdb lists only in-frame clones, some missing. Of over 80,000 clones listed, nearly 85% are singletons. The TCR sequence derives from a male donor with diffuse large B-cell lymphoma. The source was PBMCs, collected in a trial of ipilimumab plus nivolumab as post-transplant consolidation. This chain links TRBV19 with TRBJ1-1; 8 bases match TRBD1. CDR3 protein: CASSSPGGRTEAFF. CDR3 bases: TGTGCCAGTAGTAGCCCAGGGGGCCGTACTGAAGCTTTCTTT.